These T cell receptor beta chains were read from a single sample in a study of cytomegalovirus exposure and HLA in healthy donors. Sequenced by immunoSEQ multiplex PCR; TCRdb stores in-frame clones only, minus some. The repertoire holds some 110,000 clones, with 12% as singletons. Material: PBMCs. These receptors came from a middle-aged man in good health and CMV-seropositive. Each CDR3 is given with its conserved first and last residue. D genes are given only for firm matches. The size of a clone is reported for some rows only, either as once, few or many, or as a class for expanded clones.

cdr3_length: 14; clone_size: few; d_call: TRBD1; j_call: TRBJ2-3; v_call: TRBV7-2; cdr3_aa: CASNPGSGTGTQYF; cdr3_nt: TGTGCCAGCAACCCAGGGTCGGGGACAGGTACGCAGTATTTT
cdr3_length: 15; clone_size: once; d_call: TRBD1; j_call: TRBJ1-5; v_call: TRBV18; cdr3_aa: CASSPDRGHHQPQHF; cdr3_nt: TGTGCCAGCTCACCGGACAGGGGCCATCATCAGCCCCAGCATTTT
cdr3_length: 14; clone_size: once; d_call: TRBD1; j_call: TRBJ2-7; v_call: TRBV19; cdr3_aa: CASSPGQSSYEQYF; cdr3_nt: TGTGCCAGTAGCCCGGGACAGAGCTCCTACGAGCAGTACTTC
cdr3_length: 12; clone_size: -; d_call: -; j_call: TRBJ2-7; v_call: TRBV29-1; cdr3_aa: CRVEVSVYEQYF; cdr3_nt: TGCAGAGTTGAAGTCTCAGTCTACGAGCAGTACTTC
cdr3_length: 15; clone_size: -; d_call: -; j_call: TRBJ1-5; v_call: TRBV7-6; cdr3_aa: CTSSLHMGGGQPQHF; cdr3_nt: TGTACCAGCAGCTTACACATGGGTGGCGGACAGCCCCAGCATTTT
cdr3_length: 15; clone_size: few; d_call: -; j_call: TRBJ2-1; v_call: TRBV30; cdr3_aa: CAWSVVAGAGTEQFF; cdr3_nt: TGTGCCTGGAGTGTAGTGGCAGGGGCCGGGACTGAGCAGTTCTTC
cdr3_length: 14; clone_size: few; d_call: TRBD1; j_call: TRBJ1-1; v_call: TRBV29-1; cdr3_aa: CSVVGQGAVTEAFF; cdr3_nt: TGCAGCGTTGTGGGACAGGGGGCGGTTACTGAAGCTTTCTTT
cdr3_length: 15; clone_size: few; d_call: TRBD2; j_call: TRBJ2-7; v_call: TRBV19; cdr3_aa: CAGSMASGGTYEQYF; cdr3_nt: TGTGCCGGTAGTATGGCTAGCGGAGGAACCTACGAGCAGTACTTC
cdr3_length: 14; clone_size: few; d_call: TRBD1; j_call: TRBJ1-5; v_call: TRBV7-8; cdr3_aa: CASSADRGSQPQHF; cdr3_nt: TGTGCCAGCAGCGCCGACAGGGGCAGTCAGCCCCAGCATTTT
cdr3_length: 14; clone_size: few; d_call: -; j_call: TRBJ1-1; v_call: TRBV2; cdr3_aa: CASSPLTVGTEAFF; cdr3_nt: TGTGCCAGCAGTCCTTTAACAGTGGGCACTGAAGCTTTCTTT
cdr3_length: 13; clone_size: few; d_call: -; j_call: TRBJ2-7; v_call: TRBV2; cdr3_aa: CASTGLRPEEQYF; cdr3_nt: TGTGCCAGCACCGGACTCCGACCTGAGGAGCAGTACTTC
cdr3_length: 15; clone_size: -; d_call: TRBD1; j_call: TRBJ1-1; v_call: TRBV19; cdr3_aa: CASSPMTGANTEAFF; cdr3_nt: TGTGCCAGTAGCCCTATGACAGGGGCGAACACTGAAGCTTTCTTT
cdr3_length: 15; clone_size: few; d_call: TRBD2; j_call: TRBJ2-7; v_call: TRBV4-2; cdr3_aa: CASSQGSSGIDEQYF; cdr3_nt: TGTGCCAGCAGCCAAGGCTCTAGCGGGATTGACGAGCAGTACTTC
cdr3_length: 14; clone_size: few; d_call: -; j_call: TRBJ2-3; v_call: TRBV19; cdr3_aa: CASSNGGYTDTQYF; cdr3_nt: TGTGCCAGTAGTAACGGGGGATACACAGATACGCAGTATTTT
cdr3_length: 15; clone_size: few; d_call: -; j_call: TRBJ2-2; v_call: TRBV7-6; cdr3_aa: CASSPSGSNTGELFF; cdr3_nt: TGTGCCAGCAGCCCGAGCGGGTCGAACACCGGGGAGCTGTTTTTT
cdr3_length: 15; clone_size: few; d_call: -; j_call: TRBJ2-7; v_call: TRBV19; cdr3_aa: CASSIGGGNSYEQYF; cdr3_nt: TGTGCCAGTAGTATAGGAGGGGGAAACTCCTACGAGCAGTACTTC
cdr3_length: 14; clone_size: few; d_call: TRBD1; j_call: TRBJ2-7; v_call: TRBV5-6; cdr3_aa: CASSFAGGSYEQYF; cdr3_nt: TGTGCCAGCAGCTTCGCAGGGGGTAGCTACGAGCAGTACTTC
cdr3_length: 16; clone_size: many; d_call: TRBD1; j_call: TRBJ2-5; v_call: TRBV6-6; cdr3_aa: CASSNRGQGIGETQYF; cdr3_nt: TGTGCCAGCAGTAACCGGGGACAGGGAATAGGGGAGACCCAGTACTTC
cdr3_length: 12; clone_size: -; d_call: -; j_call: TRBJ1-1; v_call: TRBV18; cdr3_aa: CASSPRKGRAFF; cdr3_nt: TGTGCCAGCTCACCAAGGAAGGGGCGGGCTTTCTTT
cdr3_length: 15; clone_size: -; d_call: -; j_call: TRBJ1-4; v_call: TRBV11-2; cdr3_aa: CASSLTGTGGEKLFF; cdr3_nt: TGTGCCAGCAGCCTAACGGGGACGGGGGGTGAAAAACTGTTTTTT